This T cell receptor beta chain is drawn from a study of identical twins. Study observations and caveats: Beta clonotypes that were abundant in cord blood contained fewer insertions, a pattern absent from memory repertoires. Invariant MAIT and iNKT cells are populations that could partly confound zero-insertion analyses.

Template switching created a universal primer site, and the cDNA included unique molecular identifiers. Using its own MiXCR run on the 5' RACE reads, TCRdb lists one record per CDR3 protein. The table has roughly 1,500,000 distinct CDR3 sequences, roughly 35% seen once; the top ten hold about 0.25%. All of the donors were Caucasians in good health. This clonotype has a single count. Its target is not known. Germline V gene lookup returns CDR1 SGHTA and CDR2 FQGNSA. The V and J ends lost 10 bases and 3 bases respectively, with 10 bases between them. The CDR3 covers 11 residues. What was sequenced was cord blood. The receptor's source is a newborn girl in good health. This chain uses TRBV7-2 with TRBJ2-7; D not resolved. In DNA, the CDR3 is TGTGCCAACAGTCCAAGCTACGAGCAGTACTTC. Protein sequence: CANSPSYEQYF.